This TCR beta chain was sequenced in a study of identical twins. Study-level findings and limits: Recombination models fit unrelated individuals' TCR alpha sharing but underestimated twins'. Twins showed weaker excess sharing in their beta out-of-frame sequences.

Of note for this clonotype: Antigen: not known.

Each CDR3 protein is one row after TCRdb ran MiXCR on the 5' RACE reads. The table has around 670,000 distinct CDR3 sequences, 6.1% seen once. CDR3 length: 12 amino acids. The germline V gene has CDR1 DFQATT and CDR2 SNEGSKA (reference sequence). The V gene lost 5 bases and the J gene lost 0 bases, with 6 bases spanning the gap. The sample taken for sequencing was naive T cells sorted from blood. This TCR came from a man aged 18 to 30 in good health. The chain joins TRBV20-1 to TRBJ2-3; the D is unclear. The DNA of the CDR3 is TGCAGTGCTCCCTTAAGCACAGATACGCAGTATTTT. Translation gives CSAPLSTDTQYF.